The following is a TCR beta chain sequence with its context. Its antigen is currently not known. No much larger clonotype is one base removed from it; base qualities were not supplied. This specimen comes from a study of cytomegalovirus exposure and HLA in healthy donors (dated by TCRdb to about 2017). With respect to the entire study: According to a later analysis, one platform produced both the 110 or so validation repertoires and the 670 or so repertoires of the first cohort. The study was designed to test whether signatures of past pathogen exposure could be identified by cataloging public T cell receptors. A separate validation cohort of roughly 120 different subjects was used in addition to the 666-subject first cohort. To predict cytomegalovirus infection status, the study combined high-throughput TCR immunosequencing, statistical association of individual TCRs with disease status, and machine learning.

Donors formed part of the validation cohort, which comprised over a hundred subjects and was distinct from the first cohort of 670 or so subjects. The junction carries 18 bases between V and J, which are trimmed by 8 bases and 4 bases respectively. From a lookup of the germline V gene, CDR1 and CDR2 are SNHLY and FYNNEI. CDR3 length: 15 amino acids, cysteine to phenylalanine. CDR3 DNA only is kept here, 45 bases in frame from base 1. The library was generated by the immunoSEQ multiplex PCR assay. The original pipeline was this. A statistical classification framework was built for diagnosing cytomegalovirus status from the catalog of TCR beta chain sequences. Here the immuneACCESS table is served through TCRdb, limited to in-frame sequences with V and J called. Missing clones are a known gap in these copies; in checked studies unresolved V genes cover under half, and the rest lacks a known reason. The D gene and trimming were derived from the DNA, and the V and J assignments and clone size from that table. Counted in this sample were 120,000 or so clones; around 90% of them appeared once. The ten largest clonotypes hold approximately 2% of the sample.

Overall results and qualifications from the work: Subsequent analysis determined that TCRs grouped into clusters in the first cohort also showed a tendency toward co-occurrence across the 130 or so validation repertoires, and 94% of cluster scores exceeded 0. In both the original and validation cohorts, the classifier was reported to diagnose cytomegalovirus status with high specificity and sensitivity. The authors suggested that the approach could potentially be generalized to other disease states and immunological phenotypes. A few of the identified cytomegalovirus-associated TCR beta chains were confirmed in vitro to be specific for cytomegalovirus antigens. While some public TCRs were present in many individuals, most TCR sequences turned up only very rarely across donors. All 130 or so repertoires were used to score co-occurrence in the validation cohort in a later analysis, because that analysis had no HLA typing for the cohort. In the study, approximately 160 TCR beta chains were listed as associated with cytomegalovirus.

The chain uses TRBV2 and TRBJ1-3, and TRBD1 may be the D gene, going by 5 matching bases. The origin of this receptor is a woman between 18 and 29 years old in good health and CMV-seronegative. Input material: PBMCs. The DNA is TGTGCCAGCTCGGAGGGGACTCTGTCCGGAAACACCATATATTTT. Its coded protein is CASSEGTLSGNTIYF.